One sample yielded the 15 T cell receptor beta chains listed below, sequenced in a study of long-term antiretroviral therapy in people with HIV. At survey level, the immunoSEQ assay was run in its v3.0 version. The method was immunoSEQ multiplex PCR; TCRdb's version includes in-frame clones alone and lacks a portion of them. The sample holds fewer than 25,000 clones; approximately 80% are singletons and the top ten take about 5%. The specimen was unsorted PBMCs, collected 4.4 years after starting antiretroviral therapy. Receptors originate from a man younger than 45 with HIV.

The V and J genes are TRBV7-3 and TRBJ2-1; 12 bases fit TRBD2. Germline CDR1 SGHTA, CDR2 FQGTGA. The J segment lost 9 bases and the V segment lost 1 base, leaving 13 bases of the junction unmatched. The CDR3 is 18 amino acids. CDR3 sequence: CASSLSLAGGPGGSEQFF. The CDR3 DNA is TGTGCCAGCAGCTTAAGCCTAGCGGGAGGGCCCGGGGGTAGTGAGCAGTTCTTC.

The chain has TRBV6-5 and TRBJ1-2; D is ambiguous. The V end was cut by 5 bases, the J end by 0 bases, with 10 bases between. The germline V gene encodes CDR1 MNHEY and CDR2 SVGAGI. The CDR3 is made up of 14 amino acids. CDR3 DNA sequence: TGTGCCAGCAGTCTAGAAGAAGCTAACTATGGCTACACCTTC. Translating it yields CASSLEEANYGYTF.

The rearrangement joins TRBV7-6 to TRBJ1-4, with 7 bases lining up with TRBD1. V lost 1 base to trimming and J lost 5 bases; unmatched junction nucleotides: 7. This CDR3 contains 16 residues. Germline V CDR1 and CDR2: SGHVS, FNYEAQ. The CDR3 DNA sequence: TGTGCCAGCAGCTTAGACCCCGGGACAGTAAATGAAAAACTGTTTTTT. Protein: CASSLDPGTVNEKLFF. The whole variable domain, filled in from reference TRBV7-6 and TRBJ1-4, reads GAGVSQSPRYKVTKRGQDVALRCDPISGHVSLYWYRQALGQGPEFLTYFNYEAQQDKSGLPNDRFSAERPEGSISTLTIQRTEQRDSAMYRCASSLDPGTVNEKLFFGSGTQLSVL.

The V call is TRBV5-6, the J call TRBJ1-3; D gene uncertain. In germline, CDR1 is SGHDT, CDR2 YYEEEE. V lost 4 bases and J 4 bases, leaving 3 bases between the germline ends. This CDR3 is 11 amino acids long. The CDR3 sequence is CASSTGNTIYF. The CDR3 DNA is TGTGCCAGCAGCACGGGAAACACCATATATTTT.

There are a few counts of this clone. In nucleotides, the CDR3 is TGTGCCAGCAGTCAGGGGACAGGGGCTTGGCCCCAGCATTTT. Its translation is CASSQGTGAWPQHF. The chain combines TRBV27 with TRBJ1-5; 10 nucleotides line up with TRBD1. This CDR3 comprises 14 residues. Germline V gene sequence: CDR1 MNHEY, CDR2 SMNVEV (reference sequence). J was trimmed by 9 bases and V by 5 bases; bases with no gene match: 7.

This clone appeared a few times. This chain connects TRBV6-5 to TRBJ1-2; D remains unclear. The CDR3 runs to 14 residues. Germline values: CDR1 MNHEY, CDR2 SVGAGI. Trimming stripped 4 bases from V and 2 bases from J, with 11 bases between. As DNA, the CDR3 is TGTGCCAGCAGTTCCCCCCAACTCAACTATGGCTACACCTTC. It specifies CASSSPQLNYGYTF.

This clone appeared a few times. This chain uses TRBV11-2 with TRBJ1-2; no clear D. Per germline, CDR1 SGHAT and CDR2 FQNNGV. The CDR3 contains 14 residues. Trimming took off 1 base at V and 8 bases at J, with 14 bases between the two ends. In DNA, the CDR3 is TGTGCCAGCAGCTTAGGGACGCCTCCAAGAGGCTACACCTTC. The encoded protein is CASSLGTPPRGYTF.

This clone was observed a few times. The chain has TRBV9 and TRBJ1-5, with 8 nucleotides matching TRBD1. The V gene end was trimmed by 4 bases and the J gene end by 0 bases; junction bases not matched to a gene: 3. This CDR3 has 15 amino acids. Germline CDR1 is SGDLS and CDR2 is YYNGEE. The CDR3 DNA reads as TGTGCCAGCAGCTCGACAGGGGATAGCAATCAGCCCCAGCATTTT. This codes for CASSSTGDSNQPQHF.

J is TRBJ1-1 and V is TRBV9; possibly TRBD1 for D (5 bases). V lost 0 bases and J 14 bases, leaving 23 bases between the germline ends. The CDR3 consists of 15 residues. CDR1 and CDR2 (germline): SGDLS, YYNGEE. As DNA, the CDR3 is TGTGCCAGCAGCGTAGATCAGGGTCCACTGGATAGATGCTTCTTT. This sequence encodes CASSVDQGPLDRCFF.

The chain couples TRBV19 to TRBJ2-1, with TRBD2 matching over 13 bases. Per germline, CDR1 LNHDA and CDR2 SQIVND (reference sequence). The J segment lost 2 bases and the V segment lost 3 bases, leaving 7 bases of the junction unmatched. The CDR3 runs to 18 residues. The DNA for the CDR3 is TGTGCCAGTAGTATTTCAGGACTAGCGGGAGTCCCCTACAATGAGCAGTTCTTC. Translating it yields CASSISGLAGVPYNEQFF.

The chain uses TRBV27 and TRBJ2-7; 10 nucleotides line up with TRBD1. Germline CDR1 reads MNHEY; CDR2 reads SMNVEV (reference sequence). V trimming: 5 bases; J trimming: 2 bases; junction bases outside the gene matches: 9. The CDR3 has 16 residues. CDR3 sequence reads: CASSPGQGGLPYEQYF. The CDR3 DNA reads TGTGCCAGCAGTCCAGGACAGGGGGGTCTGCCCTACGAGCAGTACTTC.

V gene TRBV7-2 combines with J gene TRBJ1-4; the D gene is possibly TRBD1 (6 bases). Trimming took off 4 bases at V and 6 bases at J, with 15 bases between the two ends. Germline loops: CDR1 SGHTA, CDR2 FQGNSA. The CDR3 sequence is 15 residues long. The CDR3 protein is CASSSTGRRDEKLFF. CDR3 nucleotides: TGTGCCAGCAGCTCTACAGGGCGGAGAGATGAAAAACTGTTTTTT.

This clone was observed a handful of times. The chain couples TRBV9 to TRBJ2-7; no firm D call. Germline CDR1 reads SGDLS; CDR2 reads YYNGEE. This CDR3 has 13 amino acids. Deletions cut 0 bases from V and 5 bases from J, with 9 bases between. The CDR3 reads CASSVAPADEQYF. The CDR3 DNA follows: TGTGCCAGCAGCGTAGCCCCGGCAGACGAGCAGTACTTC.

The V call is TRBV11-3, the J call TRBJ1-2; D unclear. Germline values: CDR1 SGHNT, CDR2 YENEEA. This CDR3 region has 12 residues. Trimming cost V 2 bases and J 3 bases, with 4 bases left between them. This CDR3 is CASSLRDYGYTF. DNA for the CDR3: TGTGCCAGCAGCTTACGGGACTATGGCTACACCTTC.

This clone was counted a few times. The chain recombines TRBV5-1 with TRBJ1-2, with 10 nucleotides matching TRBD1. Trimming took 3 bases from V and 10 from J; bases not matched to a gene: 3. Germline lookup yields CDR1 SGHRS and CDR2 YFSETQ. The CDR3 consists of 12 residues. CDR3 loop: CASSSGTGAYTF. The CDR3 DNA reads as TGCGCCAGCAGCTCCGGGACAGGGGCCTACACCTTC.